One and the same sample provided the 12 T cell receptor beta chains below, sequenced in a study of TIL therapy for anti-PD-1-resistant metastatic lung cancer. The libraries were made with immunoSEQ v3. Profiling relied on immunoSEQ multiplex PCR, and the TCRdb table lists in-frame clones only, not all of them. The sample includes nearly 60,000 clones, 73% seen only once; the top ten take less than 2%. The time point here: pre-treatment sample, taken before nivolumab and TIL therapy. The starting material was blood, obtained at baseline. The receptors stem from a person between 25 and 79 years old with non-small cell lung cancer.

For the CDR3, the DNA is TGCGCCAGCAGCTTGGCTGGGGGAAGAAACACCGGGGAGCTGTTTTTT. Residues: CASSLAGGRNTGELFF. The genes are TRBV5-1 and TRBJ2-2; D could derive from TRBD1 or TRBD2 (5 bases each). Trimming removed 0 bases from V and 2 bases from J, with 11 bases in between. The length of the CDR3 is 16 residues. CDR1 and CDR2 from the germline V gene are SGHRS and YFSETQ.

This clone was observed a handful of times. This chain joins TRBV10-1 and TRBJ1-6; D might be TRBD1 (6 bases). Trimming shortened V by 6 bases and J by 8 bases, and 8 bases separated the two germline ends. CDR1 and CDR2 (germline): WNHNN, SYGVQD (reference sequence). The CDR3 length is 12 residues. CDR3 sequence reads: CASRDSDSPLHF. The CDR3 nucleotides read TGCGCCAGCAGGGACAGCGATTCACCCCTCCACTTT.

The CDR3, as DNA: TGTGCCAGCAGTGAAGCCAGGAGCGGGGGGTACACCGGGGAGCTGTTTTTT. Residues: CASSEARSGGYTGELFF. The chain combines TRBV2 with TRBJ2-2; 9 nucleotides agree with TRBD2. CDR3 size: 17 residues. CDR1 is SNHLY, CDR2 FYNNEI, per germline. Germline trimming cut 0 bases from V and 3 bases from J; bases unmatched to any gene: 5.

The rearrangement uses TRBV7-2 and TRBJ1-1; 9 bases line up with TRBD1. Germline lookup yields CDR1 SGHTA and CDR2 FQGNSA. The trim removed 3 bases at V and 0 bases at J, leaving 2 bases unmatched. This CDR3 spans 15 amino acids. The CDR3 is CASSLDRGMNTEAFF. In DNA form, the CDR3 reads TGTGCCAGCAGCTTGGACAGGGGAATGAACACTGAAGCTTTCTTT. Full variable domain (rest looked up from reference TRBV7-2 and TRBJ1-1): GAGVSQSPSNKVTEKGKDVELRCDPISGHTALYWYRQSLGQGLEFLIYFQGNSAPDKSGLPSDRFSAERTGGSVSTLTIQRTQQEDSAVYLCASSLDRGMNTEAFFGQGTRLTVV.

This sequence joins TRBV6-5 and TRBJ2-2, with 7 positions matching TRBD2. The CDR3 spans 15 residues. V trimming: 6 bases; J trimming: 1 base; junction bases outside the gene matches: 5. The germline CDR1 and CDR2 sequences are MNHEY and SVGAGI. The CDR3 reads CASRTGRGNTGELFF. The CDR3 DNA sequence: TGTGCCAGCAGAACGGGGAGGGGGAACACCGGGGAGCTGTTTTTT.

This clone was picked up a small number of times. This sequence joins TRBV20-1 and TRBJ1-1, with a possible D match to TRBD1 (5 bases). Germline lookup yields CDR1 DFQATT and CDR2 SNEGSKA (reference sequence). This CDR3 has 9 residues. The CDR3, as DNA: TGCCGAGGGGACACTGAAGCTTTCTTT. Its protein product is CRGDTEAFF.

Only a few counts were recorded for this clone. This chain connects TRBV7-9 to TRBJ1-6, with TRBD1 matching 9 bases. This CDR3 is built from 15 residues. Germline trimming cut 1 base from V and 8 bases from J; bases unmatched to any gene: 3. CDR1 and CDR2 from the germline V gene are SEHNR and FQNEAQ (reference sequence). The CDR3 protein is CASSLGGTGYSPLHF. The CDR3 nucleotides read TGTGCCAGCAGCTTAGGGGGGACAGGGTATTCACCCCTCCACTTT.

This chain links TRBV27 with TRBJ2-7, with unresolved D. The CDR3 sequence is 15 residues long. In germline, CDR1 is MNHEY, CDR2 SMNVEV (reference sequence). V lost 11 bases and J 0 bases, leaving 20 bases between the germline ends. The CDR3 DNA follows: TGTGCCTCCTCCCCTGGGTTTATTGCCTCCTACGAGCAGTACTTC. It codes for CASSPGFIASYEQYF.

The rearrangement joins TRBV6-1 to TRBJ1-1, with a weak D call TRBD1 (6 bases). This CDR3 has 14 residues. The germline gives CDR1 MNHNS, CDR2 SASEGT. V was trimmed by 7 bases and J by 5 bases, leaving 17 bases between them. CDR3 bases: TGTGCCAGCAAGTCAAGGGGGGGAGTGACTGAAGCTTTCTTT. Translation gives CASKSRGGVTEAFF.

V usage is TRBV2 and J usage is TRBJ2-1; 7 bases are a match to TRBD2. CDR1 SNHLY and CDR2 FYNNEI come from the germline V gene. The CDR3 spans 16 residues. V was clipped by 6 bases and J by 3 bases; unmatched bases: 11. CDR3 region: CASRQRLAGDYNEQFF. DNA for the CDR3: TGTGCCAGCAGACAAAGACTAGCTGGGGACTACAATGAGCAGTTCTTC.

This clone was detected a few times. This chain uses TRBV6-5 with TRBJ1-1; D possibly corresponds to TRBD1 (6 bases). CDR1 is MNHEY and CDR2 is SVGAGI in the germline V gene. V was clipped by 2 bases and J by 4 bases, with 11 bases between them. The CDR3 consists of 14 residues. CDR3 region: CASSYKPDSTEAFF. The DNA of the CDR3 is TGTGCCAGCAGTTACAAGCCGGACAGCACTGAAGCTTTCTTT.

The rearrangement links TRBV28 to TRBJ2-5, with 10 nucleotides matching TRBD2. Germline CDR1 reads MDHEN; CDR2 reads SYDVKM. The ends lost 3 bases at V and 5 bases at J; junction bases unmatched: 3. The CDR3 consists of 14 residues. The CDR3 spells CASSLTSGSETQYF. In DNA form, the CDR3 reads TGTGCCAGCAGTTTGACTAGCGGGTCTGAGACCCAGTACTTC. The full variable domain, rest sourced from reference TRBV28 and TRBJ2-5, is DVKVTQSSRYLVKRTGEKVFLECVQDMDHENMFWYRQDPGLGLRLIYFSYDVKMKEKGDIPEGYSVSREKKERFSLILESASTNQTSMYLCASSLTSGSETQYFGPGTRLLVL.